The 20 T cell receptor beta chains in this list originate from one sample, sequenced in a study of OX40 agonist ivuxolimab in advanced cancers. Generated by immunoSEQ multiplex PCR, the TCRdb table keeps only in-frame clones and is missing some. The table shows several thousand clones, with more than 75% occurring only once. Specimen: CD4+ or CD8+ T cells sorted from blood, collected in a trial of the OX40 agonist ivuxolimab. These TCRs come from an adult with an advanced solid tumor such as melanoma, head and neck, liver or kidney cancer.

The chain employs TRBV29-1 and TRBJ1-6; TRBD1 agrees at 7 bases. Looked up from germline, CDR1 is SQVTM and CDR2 is ANQGSEA. V lost 5 bases, J lost 7 bases, and 11 bases stayed unmatched. The CDR3 totals 15 residues. The DNA for the CDR3 is TGCAGCGTTTACAGGGGTCGAAGGAGGAATTCACCCCTCCACTTT. Its translation is CSVYRGRRRNSPLHF.

To note about this clone: The junction differs from germline at one of its ends, possibly a read error. The chain links TRBV10-1 to TRBJ1-6; tentative D call: TRBD1 (6 bases). This CDR3 region has 13 residues. The germline CDR1 and CDR2 sequences are WNHNN and SYGVQD (reference sequence). The CDR3 protein is CAKVGTQVSSLYF. The CDR3 region has the DNA TGCGCTAAAGTCGGGACACAAGTTTCATCCCTCTACTTT.

CDR3 residues: CASSLGYNEQFF. DNA for the CDR3: TGTGCCAGTAGCCTCGGGTACAATGAGCAGTTCTTC. The chain uses TRBV19 and TRBJ2-1; D is unclear. With 6 bases removed from V and 4 bases from J, the gap between germline ends came to 7 bases. Germline CDR1 reads LNHDA; CDR2 reads SQIVND (reference sequence). This CDR3 is 12 amino acids long.

The chain employs TRBV2 and TRBJ1-1; D ambiguous. Germline loops: CDR1 SNHLY, CDR2 FYNNEI. Trimming removed 7 bases from V and 6 bases from J, with 9 bases in between. The CDR3 loop spans 11 amino acids. The chain's CDR3 is CASNPSPEAFF. The CDR3 region has the DNA TGTGCCAGCAATCCCAGCCCTGAAGCTTTCTTT.

The chain links TRBV6-1 to TRBJ2-2; 9 bases are a match to TRBD2. From germline, CDR1 is MNHNS and CDR2 SASEGT. J was trimmed by 1 base and V by 2 bases; bases with no gene match: 2. This CDR3 comprises 16 residues. As DNA, the CDR3 is TGTGCCAGCAGTGAATCACTAGCGGGGAACACCGGGGAGCTGTTTTTT. Protein: CASSESLAGNTGELFF.

The chain recombines TRBV7-6 with TRBJ2-7, with TRBD1 identical over 7 bases. The CDR3 loop spans 15 amino acids. In germline, CDR1 is SGHVS, CDR2 FNYEAQ. Losses at the gene ends were 5 bases for V and 3 bases for J; bases not matched to a gene: 10. Here the CDR3 DNA reads TGTGCCAGCAGCGAAACGGGACAGAGCGGCTACGAGCAGTACTTC. As protein: CASSETGQSGYEQYF.

This clone was seen more than once but under ten times. The genes are TRBV6-6 and TRBJ2-1, with a possible D match to TRBD1 (5 bases). The CDR3 is 12 amino acids. Trimming shortened V by 5 bases and J by 7 bases, and 9 bases separated the two germline ends. Germline V gene sequence: CDR1 MNHNY, CDR2 SVGAGI (reference sequence). This CDR3 reads CASSPQENEQFF. The CDR3 DNA is TGTGCCAGCAGTCCACAGGAAAATGAGCAGTTCTTC.

Relative to its sample, this clone is medium-sized. CDR3: CASSGGTLTGELFF. CDR3 bases: TGTGCCAGTAGTGGGGGGACTTTAACCGGGGAGCTGTTTTTT. This chain joins TRBV19 and TRBJ2-2; a weak D match, TRBD2 (6 bases). Germline CDR1 and CDR2: LNHDA and SQIVND (reference sequence). V was shortened by 5 bases and J by 5 bases, with 12 bases between the two germline ends. The CDR3 has 14 amino acids.

This clone was picked up a small number of times. This chain uses TRBV2 with TRBJ2-7, with 12 bases that match TRBD2. V shed 3 bases and J 2 bases; nucleotides not matched to a gene: 2. The CDR3 is 15 amino acids. The germline V gene encodes CDR1 SNHLY and CDR2 FYNNEI. This chain's CDR3 is CASSETSGGPYEQYF. As DNA, the CDR3 is TGTGCCAGCAGTGAGACTAGCGGGGGACCCTACGAGCAGTACTTC.

This clone has a handful of counts. The V call is TRBV7-9, the J call TRBJ2-7; TRBD1 matches at 7 bases. The V and J ends lost 8 bases and 0 bases, in that order; junction bases with no gene match: 13. The CDR3 is 16 residues long. Germline V CDR1 and CDR2: SEHNR, FQNEAQ (reference sequence). CDR3 residues: CASRRTGASSSYEQYF. CDR3 coding DNA: TGTGCCAGCCGACGTACAGGGGCCTCGTCCTCCTACGAGCAGTACTTC. The full variable domain, completed using reference TRBV7-9 and TRBJ2-7, is DTGVSQNPRHKITKRGQNVTFRCDPISEHNRLYWYRQTLGQGPEFLTYFQNEAQLEKSRLLSDRFSAERPKGSFSTLEIQRTEQGDSAMYLCASRRTGASSSYEQYFGPGTRLTVT.

This chain connects TRBV6-6 to TRBJ1-2, with 8 bases aligning to TRBD1. This CDR3 is 12 amino acids long. With 6 bases clipped from V and 8 bases from J, the junction kept 5 bases outside the gene matches. The germline V gene encodes CDR1 MNHNY and CDR2 SVGAGI (reference sequence). The CDR3 reads CASSSTGEGYTF. In nucleotides, the CDR3 is TGTGCCAGCAGCTCGACAGGGGAAGGCTACACCTTC.

V and J are TRBV6-5 and TRBJ2-5; 12 bases map to TRBD2. V trimming: 5 bases; J trimming: 5 bases; junction bases outside the gene matches: 6. Germline V CDR1 and CDR2: MNHEY, SVGAGI. The CDR3 runs 15 residues. The CDR3 DNA sequence: TGTGCCAGCAGTACCACTAGCGGGGGGTTTGAGACCCAGTACTTC. Encoded protein: CASSTTSGGFETQYF.

J is TRBJ2-1 and V is TRBV5-1, with D possibly matching TRBD1 (5 bases). Germline CDR1 SGHRS, CDR2 YFSETQ. The CDR3 covers 13 residues. Between the trimmed V and J ends, which lost 6 bases and 4 bases, there was a span of 11 bases. The CDR3, as DNA: TGCGCCAGCAAAGGGGAAGCTTACAATGAGCAGTTCTTC. It is translated as CASKGEAYNEQFF.

The chain links TRBV6-5 to TRBJ1-4; D call uncertain. The CDR3 sequence is 15 residues long. Germline values: CDR1 MNHEY, CDR2 SVGAGI. V shed 2 bases and J shed 0 bases, with 7 bases lying between them. CDR3: CASSYERPTNEKLFF. CDR3 in DNA: TGTGCCAGCAGTTACGAGAGACCAACTAATGAAAAACTGTTTTTT.

The J gene is TRBJ2-3, the V gene TRBV9, with TRBD2 identical over 7 bases. Germline CDR1 and CDR2: SGDLS and YYNGEE. With 0 bases clipped from V and 2 bases from J, the junction kept 6 bases outside the gene matches. The CDR3 runs 16 residues. The CDR3 sequence is CASSVGGGLPTDTQYF. CDR3 coding DNA: TGTGCCAGCAGCGTAGGGGGGGGATTACCCACAGATACGCAGTATTTT.

This clone has only a few counts. This chain joins TRBV4-3 and TRBJ2-3, with TRBD2 matching 9 bases. Trimming cost V 1 base and J 4 bases; bases outside gene matches: 6. The CDR3 is 16 amino acids. Germline assignment: CDR1 LGHNA and CDR2 YSLEER. This chain's CDR3 is CASSQAAAGGADTQYF. CDR3 sequence (DNA): TGCGCCAGCAGCCAAGCCGCAGCGGGGGGTGCAGATACGCAGTATTTT.

The rearrangement uses TRBV2 and TRBJ2-1; the match to TRBD2 covers 10 bases. Germline loops: CDR1 SNHLY, CDR2 FYNNEI. CDR3 size: 15 residues. Losses at the gene ends were 6 bases for V and 2 bases for J; bases not matched to a gene: 4. DNA of the CDR3: TGTGCCAGCAGCTCCACTAGCGGGGCCTACAATGAGCAGTTCTTC. Translating it yields CASSSTSGAYNEQFF.

The chain recombines TRBV28 with TRBJ2-3; D unclear. CDR1 is MDHEN and CDR2 is SYDVKM in the germline V gene. Trimming removed 3 bases at V and 4 bases at J, with 2 bases between. This CDR3 is 11 amino acids long. The CDR3 region is CASSFADTQYF. The CDR3 DNA reads as TGTGCCAGCAGTTTTGCAGATACGCAGTATTTT.

The chain carries TRBV7-2 and TRBJ2-7; D unclear. Between the trimmed V and J ends, which lost 2 bases and 0 bases, there was a span of 11 bases. CDR3 length: 15 amino acids. CDR1 is SGHTA and CDR2 is FQGNSA in the germline V gene. As DNA, the CDR3 is TGTGCCAGCAGCTTATTTCCGATTGGCTCCTACGAGCAGTACTTC. Translating it yields CASSLFPIGSYEQYF.

V is TRBV11-1 and J is TRBJ1-1; D gene unclear. Germline V gene sequence: CDR1 SGHAT, CDR2 FQDESV (reference sequence). Trimming removed 3 bases from V and 4 bases from J, with 6 bases in between. This CDR3 has 12 residues. CDR3 sequence (DNA): TGTGCCAGCAGCTTTCACATCACTGAAGCTTTCTTT. Amino acids: CASSFHITEAFF.